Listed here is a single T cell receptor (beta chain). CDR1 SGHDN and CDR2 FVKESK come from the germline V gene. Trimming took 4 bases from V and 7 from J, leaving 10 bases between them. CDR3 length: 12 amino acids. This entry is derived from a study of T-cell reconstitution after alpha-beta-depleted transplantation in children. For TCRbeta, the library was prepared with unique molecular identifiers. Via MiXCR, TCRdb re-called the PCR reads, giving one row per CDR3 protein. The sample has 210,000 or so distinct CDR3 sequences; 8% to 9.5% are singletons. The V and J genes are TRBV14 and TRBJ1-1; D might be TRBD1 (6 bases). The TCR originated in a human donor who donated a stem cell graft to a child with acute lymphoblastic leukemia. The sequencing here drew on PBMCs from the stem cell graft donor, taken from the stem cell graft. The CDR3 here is CASSRTVVEAFF. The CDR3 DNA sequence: TGTGCCAGCAGCCGGACAGTAGTTGAAGCTTTCTTT.